This passage covers 30 T cell receptor beta chains from one sample sequenced in a study of early T cells in non-severe SARS-CoV-2 infection. One entry per CDR3 protein, called by TCRdb with MiXCR from the 5' RACE reads. The data hold 30,000 to 40,000 distinct CDR3 sequences, with around 5.7% observed a single time. The specimen sequenced was whole blood. The origin of the receptors is an adult who was a healthcare worker with PCR-confirmed SARS-CoV-2 infection or an uninfected control (not recorded which).

This clonotype has at least ten counts. V gene TRBV2 combines with J gene TRBJ2-5; D gene unclear. The CDR3 runs 10 residues. Trimming shortened V by 4 bases and J by 14 bases, and 11 bases separated the two germline ends. The germline gives CDR1 SNHLY, CDR2 FYNNEI. As DNA, the CDR3 is TGTGCCAGCAGTGCTGTACCCCCTTACTTC. It codes for CASSAVPPYF.

The chain carries TRBV24-1 and TRBJ2-3, with 7 bases fitting TRBD2. The V gene end was trimmed by 5 bases and the J gene end by 3 bases; junction bases not matched to a gene: 10. CDR1 is KGHDR and CDR2 is SFDVKD in the germline V gene. This CDR3 is 16 amino acids long. The CDR3 nucleotides are TGTGCCACCAGTGGTCTTGCTAGCGGAACTACAGATACGCAGTATTTT. This gives the protein CATSGLASGTTDTQYF.

This clonotype came up a few times. As DNA, the CDR3 is TGTGCCAGCAGTTTAATCGGCATCCAAGAGACCCAGTACTTC. It is translated as CASSLIGIQETQYF. The genes are TRBV27 and TRBJ2-5; D not certain. V was cut by 2 bases and J by 1 base, with 8 bases left in between. The germline gives CDR1 MNHEY, CDR2 SMNVEV (reference sequence). This CDR3 has 14 amino acids.

This clonotype was detected many times. This rearrangement joins TRBV12-3 or TRBV12-4 to TRBJ2-1, with 8 positions matching TRBD2. V was clipped by 6 bases and J by 6 bases; unmatched bases: 10. The CDR3 is 15 amino acids. Here the CDR3 DNA reads TGTGCCAGCAGCGCGGGACTAGGGGGATCCAATGAGCAGTTCTTC. It translates to CASSAGLGGSNEQFF.

This clonotype was seen more than once but under ten times. Compared with germline, one end of the junction differs, possibly owing to a read error. The chain links TRBV7-7 to TRBJ1-4, with D hard to call. The germline CDR1 and CDR2 sequences are SSHAT and FNYEAQ (reference sequence). This CDR3 is 14 amino acids long. This chain's CDR3 is CASSLTPAGEKLFF. CDR3 in DNA: TGTGCTAGCAGCCTCACCCCCGCTGGCGAAAAACTGTTTTTT.

This clonotype was seen repeatedly, ten times or more. The chain couples TRBV14 to TRBJ2-1; D is unresolved. V was cut by 3 bases and J by 11 bases, with 14 bases left in between. Per germline, CDR1 SGHDN and CDR2 FVKESK. The CDR3 sequence is 13 residues long. CDR3 coding DNA: TGTGCCAGCAGCCAGGCAAGGTTCCGGCAGCAGTTCTTC. Its protein is CASSQARFRQQFF. The complete variable domain, with remaining parts taken from reference TRBV14 and TRBJ2-1, reads EAGVTQFPSHSVIEKGQTVTLRCDPISGHDNLYWYRRVMGKEIKFLLHFVKESKQDESGMPNNRFLAERTGGTYSTLKVQPAELEDSGVYFCASSQARFRQQFFGPGTRLTVL.

This clonotype has a count of ten or more. This chain connects TRBV18 to TRBJ1-1; no firm D call. Looked up from germline, CDR1 is KGHSH and CDR2 is LQKENI. V shed 2 bases and J shed 1 base, with 5 bases lying between them. This CDR3 comprises 13 residues. CDR3 amino acids: CASSPTENTEAFF. The CDR3 region has the DNA TGTGCCAGCTCACCAACAGAGAACACTGAAGCTTTCTTT.

This clonotype was recorded at least ten times. The genes are TRBV27 and TRBJ1-5; D unresolved. Per germline, CDR1 MNHEY and CDR2 SMNVEV (reference sequence). Trimming cost V 0 bases and J 6 bases, with 6 bases left between them. CDR3 length: 13 residues. The CDR3 DNA follows: TGTGCCAGCAGTTTATCTCCGGGTCAGCCCCAGCATTTT. This encodes CASSLSPGQPQHF.

The chain uses TRBV13 and TRBJ2-3, with D perhaps TRBD1 or TRBD2 (5 bases each). In germline, CDR1 is PRHDT, CDR2 FYEKMQ (reference sequence). The CDR3 loop spans 12 amino acids. Trimming shortened V by 3 bases and J by 6 bases, and 7 bases separated the two germline ends. This chain's CDR3 is CASSLGTDTQYF. The DNA of the CDR3 is TGTGCCAGCAGCTTGGGGACGGATACGCAGTATTTT.

This clonotype came up many times. This chain links TRBV4-1 with TRBJ2-1; TRBD2 is a possible D gene (5 bases). The CDR3 has 15 residues. Germline CDR1 and CDR2: MGHRA and YSYEKL. Trimming stripped 0 bases from V and 2 bases from J, with 8 bases between. The CDR3 DNA sequence: TGCGCCAGCAGCCAAGACGGAGGCCCCTACAATGAGCAGTTCTTC. It specifies CASSQDGGPYNEQFF.

This chain joins TRBV19 and TRBJ1-5; 7 nucleotides line up with TRBD1. CDR3 length equals 17 residues. CDR1 is LNHDA, CDR2 SQIVND, per germline (reference sequence). The V segment lost 1 base and the J segment 2 bases; nucleotides outside the gene matches: 8. Here the CDR3 reads CASSIGDRVGRNQPQHF. DNA of the CDR3: TGTGCCAGTAGTATAGGCGACAGGGTTGGACGCAATCAGCCCCAGCATTTT.

This clonotype was recorded at least ten times. The V gene is TRBV10-2, the J gene TRBJ1-1; 7 positions agree with TRBD1. In germline, CDR1 is WSHSY, CDR2 SAAADI. The trim removed 2 bases at V and 4 bases at J, leaving 10 bases unmatched. The CDR3 is 16 residues long. The CDR3 DNA is TGCGCCAGCAGTGAGCCCTCGATACAGGGGAGCACTGAAGCTTTCTTT. Translating it yields CASSEPSIQGSTEAFF.

This clonotype was seen ten or more times. The V call is TRBV28, the J call TRBJ2-7, with 9 bases that match TRBD1. Germline assignment: CDR1 MDHEN and CDR2 SYDVKM. V was clipped by 4 bases and J by 3 bases; unmatched bases: 7. This CDR3 has 15 amino acids. The chain's CDR3 is CASSSSDRGVYEQYF. In DNA form, the CDR3 reads TGTGCCAGCAGTTCCTCGGACAGGGGCGTCTACGAGCAGTACTTC.

This clonotype was recorded many times. The rearrangement uses TRBV18 and TRBJ1-1; no clear D. Germline V gene sequence: CDR1 KGHSH, CDR2 LQKENI. The CDR3 covers 15 residues. V lost 3 bases to trimming and J lost 8 bases, with 19 bases between them. CDR3 DNA sequence: TGTGCCAGCTCACCCCTAAGCAGACGGTCAGAGGAAGCTTTCTTT. Its translation: CASSPLSRRSEEAFF.

The chain joins TRBV20-1 to TRBJ2-7; 12 bases agree with TRBD2. The germline V gene encodes CDR1 DFQATT and CDR2 SNEGSKA (reference sequence). The CDR3 loop spans 14 amino acids. Unmatched junction bases numbered 8, after V lost 4 bases and J lost 7 bases. In nucleotides, the CDR3 is TGCAGTGCTACTCCCTTTCTAGCGGGAGGGGAGCAGTACTTC. Its translation: CSATPFLAGGEQYF.

The chain combines TRBV29-1 with TRBJ1-1; 7 bases map to TRBD1. There are 12 residues in the CDR3. V gave up 7 bases and J gave up 7 bases; unmatched junction bases: 9. Looked up from germline, CDR1 is SQVTM and CDR2 is ANQGSEA. The DNA for the CDR3 is TGCAGCGCTTATAGGGACAGACTTGAAGCTTTCTTT. Amino acids: CSAYRDRLEAFF.

This clonotype was seen ten or more times. This chain uses TRBV7-9 with TRBJ2-7; no clear D gene. The CDR3 is made up of 17 amino acids. Germline V gene lookup returns CDR1 SEHNR and CDR2 FQNEAQ (reference sequence). V lost 5 bases and J 5 bases, leaving 25 bases between the germline ends. CDR3 nucleotide sequence: TGTGCCAGCAGCCCCATAAGCTTAGATCTGGTTAGCCACGAGCAGTACTTC. Translation gives CASSPISLDLVSHEQYF.

This chain joins TRBV19 and TRBJ1-5; possibly TRBD1 for D (6 bases). Trimming stripped 2 bases from V and 7 bases from J, with 12 bases between. Germline values: CDR1 LNHDA, CDR2 SQIVND (reference sequence). The CDR3 totals 14 residues. CDR3 in DNA: TGTGCCAGTAGTATATCAGGGGATGGGCAGCCCCAGCATTTT. Translating gives CASSISGDGQPQHF.

This clonotype was observed a handful of times. This chain links TRBV7-2 with TRBJ2-3, with 15 bases matching TRBD2. The CDR3 is 18 amino acids. Trimming cost V 5 bases and J 4 bases; bases outside gene matches: 10. CDR1 is SGHTA and CDR2 is FQGNSA in the germline V gene. The CDR3: CASSRGKGLAGGADTQYF. DNA of the CDR3: TGTGCCAGCAGCAGGGGGAAGGGACTAGCGGGAGGAGCAGATACGCAGTATTTT.

V gene TRBV7-6 combines with J gene TRBJ2-5, with D hard to call. The CDR3 runs 14 residues. Trimming took off 3 bases at V and 4 bases at J, with 12 bases between the two ends. Looked up from germline, CDR1 is SGHVS and CDR2 is FNYEAQ. The CDR3 DNA reads TGTGCCAGCAGCTTGCGACCCTCAGGAGAGACCCAGTACTTC. It yields the protein CASSLRPSGETQYF.

This clonotype was seen repeatedly, ten times or more. This chain uses TRBV7-2 with TRBJ2-7; either TRBD1 or TRBD2 may fit D (5 bases each). Trimming took 2 bases from V and 9 from J, leaving 14 bases between them. This CDR3 comprises 13 residues. Germline V gene sequence: CDR1 SGHTA, CDR2 FQGNSA. Here the CDR3 reads CASSLSVRGPQYF. CDR3 nucleotides: TGTGCCAGCAGCTTATCCGTACGGGGACCGCAGTACTTC.

The chain carries TRBV7-2 and TRBJ2-7; 7 bases align to TRBD1. CDR1 is SGHTA and CDR2 is FQGNSA in the germline V gene. With V trimmed by 7 bases and J by 0 bases, 12 bases remained unmatched. The CDR3 is made up of 16 amino acids. Here the CDR3 DNA reads TGTGCCAGCAACCCTGGGACAGCGGAGAGCTCCTACGAGCAGTACTTC. It specifies CASNPGTAESSYEQYF.

This clonotype was seen repeatedly, ten times or more. The chain joins TRBV9 to TRBJ1-4; 7 bases fit TRBD1. CDR3 length: 14 amino acids. Trimming cost V 3 bases and J 5 bases; bases outside gene matches: 4. Germline CDR1 and CDR2: SGDLS and YYNGEE. The CDR3 loop reads CASSAGTENEKLFF. CDR3 DNA: TGTGCCAGCAGCGCCGGGACAGAAAATGAAAAACTGTTTTTT.

This clonotype showed up many times. This rearrangement joins TRBV11-2 to TRBJ2-7; 16 bases map to TRBD2. CDR3 length: 17 amino acids. Per germline, CDR1 SGHAT and CDR2 FQNNGV. V lost 4 bases and J lost 5; bases outside the gene matches: 8. The CDR3 spells CASSYAGTSGRGHEQYF. CDR3 coding DNA: TGTGCCAGCAGCTACGCCGGGACTAGCGGGAGGGGGCACGAGCAGTACTTC. Full variable domain (rest looked up from reference TRBV11-2 and TRBJ2-7): EAGVAQSPRYKIIEKRQSVAFWCNPISGHATLYWYQQILGQGPKLLIQFQNNGVVDDSQLPKDRFSAERLKGVDSTLKIQPAKLEDSAVYLCASSYAGTSGRGHEQYFGPGTRLTVT.

On this clonotype itself: A much larger clone is a single base away; this may be a read error. The chain joins TRBV28 to TRBJ2-6, with D possibly TRBD1 on 7 matching bases. CDR3 length: 15 amino acids. Per germline, CDR1 MDHEN and CDR2 SYDVKM. The CDR3 region is CASSSTGTGTNVLTF. CDR3 DNA sequence: TGTGCCAGCAGTTCGACAGGGACTGGGACCAACGTCCTGACTTTC.

Only a few counts were recorded for this clonotype. The chain combines TRBV19 with TRBJ2-5; no definite D call. The V gene's germline CDR1 is LNHDA and CDR2 SQIVND (reference sequence). The CDR3 consists of 15 residues. V lost 5 bases and J 5 bases, leaving 18 bases between the germline ends. Here the CDR3 reads CASSPRDLKGETQYF. The CDR3 DNA follows: TGTGCCAGTAGTCCCCGTGACCTTAAAGGGGAGACCCAGTACTTC.

By sample fraction, this clonotype is medium-sized (0.01 to 0.1%). The J gene is TRBJ1-1, the V gene TRBV30; D remains unclear. The CDR3 sequence is 13 residues long. Germline CDR1 reads GTSNPN; CDR2 reads SVGIG (reference sequence). V was cut by 0 bases and J by 4 bases, with 9 bases left in between. In nucleotides, the CDR3 is TGTGCCTGGAGTGTCTATAGCGGCACTGAAGCTTTCTTT. Amino acids: CAWSVYSGTEAFF.

This clonotype was recorded at least ten times. V usage is TRBV18 and J usage is TRBJ2-7, with D perhaps matching TRBD2 (5 bases). Trimming pared 3 bases from V and 7 bases from J, leaving 22 bases between. Germline V lookup: CDR1 KGHSH, CDR2 LQKENI. This CDR3 comprises 16 residues. The CDR3 bases are TGTGCCAGCTCACCCTCTGGAGGAGCGCCGGTGGGGGAGCAGTACTTC. Encoded protein: CASSPSGGAPVGEQYF.

Concerning this clonotype: This may be a read error, as it is one base from a much larger clone. This chain connects TRBV6-2 or TRBV6-3 to TRBJ2-6, with D perhaps matching TRBD1 (6 bases). CDR1 and CDR2 (germline): MNHEY, SVGEGT. The CDR3 length is 15 residues. DNA of the CDR3: TGTGCCAGCAGTTACGGACAGCCCGGGGCCAACATCCTGACTTTC. Translating gives CASSYGQPGANILTF.

This clonotype was observed many times. The chain carries TRBV20-1 and TRBJ2-3; TRBD1 matches 8 bases. J was trimmed by 3 bases and V by 5 bases; bases with no gene match: 10. Germline loops: CDR1 DFQATT, CDR2 SNEGSKA (reference sequence). The CDR3 runs to 15 residues. CDR3 residues: CSAGQTGVVTDTQYF. DNA of the CDR3: TGCAGTGCTGGTCAGACAGGGGTTGTAACAGATACGCAGTATTTT.